This T cell receptor beta chain was sequenced during a study of regulatory T cells in long-lasting Graves disease. This clonotype appeared a few times. Its antigen is currently unknown. This CDR3 has 15 residues. Trimming removed 6 bases at V and 0 bases at J, with 18 bases between. From germline, CDR1 is DFQATT and CDR2 SNEGSKA (reference sequence). Overall study findings and caveats: Persistent Graves' patients showed reduced TCR diversity versus newly diagnosed patients.

Regarding time point: persistent/refractory GD, antithyroid drugs over 5 years with positive TRAb. PBMC RNA served as the TCR library source. Combining iRepertoire HTBI primers with Arm-PCR of CDR3 regions, the authors built TCR beta libraries. TCRdb analysed the multiplex PCR reads with MiXCR anew, one entry per CDR3 protein. This table holds some 370,000 distinct CDR3 sequences, less than 25% found once. The source material was peripheral blood mononuclear cells (PBMCs), sampled when the disease was refractory, from a patient treated with antithyroid drugs. This TCR was recovered from a female donor with Graves disease. J is TRBJ2-7 and V is TRBV20-1, with unresolved D. CDR3 in DNA: TGCAGTGCCAGACTGAACAGCCTTAGCTCCTACGAGCAGTACTTC. Protein sequence: CSARLNSLSSYEQYF.